This T cell receptor beta chain was observed in a study of OX40 agonist ivuxolimab in advanced cancers. V was clipped by 1 base and J by 1 base; unmatched bases: 7. Germline assignment: CDR1 SGHRS and CDR2 YFSETQ. The CDR3 consists of 16 residues. The repertoire was sequenced with immunoSEQ multiplex PCR; TCRdb's copy has only in-frame clones and lacks some. The repertoire holds more than 65,000 clones, with around 88% as singletons. The receptor was isolated from an adult with an advanced solid tumor such as melanoma, head and neck, liver or kidney cancer. This specimen consisted of CD4+ or CD8+ T cells sorted from blood, obtained in a trial of the OX40 agonist ivuxolimab. This chain links TRBV5-1 with TRBJ1-1, with 7 positions matching TRBD1. This CDR3 reads CASSLSAGQWNTEAFF. DNA for the CDR3: TGCGCCAGCAGCTTGTCCGCGGGACAGTGGAACACTGAAGCTTTCTTT.